Listed here are 5 T cell receptor beta chains from one sample, sequenced in a study of naive and memory T cell subsets. TCR cDNA received a 3' ligated oligonucleotide that carried a UMI. Ligated cDNA underwent four rounds of PCR with nested alpha and beta constant region primers and SP2. Via MiXCR, TCRdb re-called the 5' RACE reads, giving one row per CDR3 protein. The table records about 48,000 distinct CDR3 sequences, 4.7% of them present only once. The source of these receptors is a female donor in good health.

This clonotype came up many times. The chain uses TRBV19 and TRBJ2-5; D gene unclear. V was trimmed by 4 bases and J by 2 bases, leaving 14 bases between them. Germline lookup yields CDR1 LNHDA and CDR2 SQIVND (reference sequence). The CDR3 covers 15 residues. The CDR3 region has the DNA TGTGCCAGTAGTACCGGTGGGCTAATGCAAGAGACCCAGTACTTC. As protein: CASSTGGLMQETQYF.

This clonotype was seen ten or more times. The chain employs TRBV28 and TRBJ2-7; D tentatively fits TRBD1 or TRBD2 (5 bases each). Trimming shortened V by 7 bases and J by 4 bases, and 20 bases separated the two germline ends. This CDR3 comprises 15 residues. Germline V lookup: CDR1 MDHEN, CDR2 SYDVKM. This chain's CDR3 is CASIPGARLPYEQYF. CDR3 bases: TGTGCCAGCATCCCCGGGGCGCGGCTACCGTACGAGCAGTACTTC.

This clonotype was seen many times. The genes are TRBV5-1 and TRBJ2-1; D is undetermined. V dropped 4 bases and J dropped 8 bases, with 7 bases sitting between them. Germline CDR1 reads SGHRS; CDR2 reads YFSETQ. This CDR3 has 11 amino acids. This CDR3 is CASSPLHEQFF. DNA for the CDR3: TGCGCCAGCAGCCCGCTGCATGAGCAGTTCTTC.

At least ten counts were recorded for this clonotype. The V gene is TRBV6-5, the J gene TRBJ1-1; D uncertain. CDR1 is MNHEY and CDR2 is SVGAGI in the germline V gene. The CDR3 has 12 amino acids. V was cut by 2 bases and J by 4 bases, with 5 bases left in between. DNA of the CDR3: TGTGCCAGCAGTTACGGAGGCACTGAAGCTTTCTTT. Its protein product is CASSYGGTEAFF.

This clonotype was seen at least ten times. This rearrangement joins TRBV4-1 to TRBJ2-3; tentatively, D is TRBD1 or TRBD2 (6 bases each). The CDR3 runs to 15 residues. Trimming shortened V by 8 bases and J by 4 bases, and 19 bases separated the two germline ends. CDR1 is MGHRA and CDR2 is YSYEKL in the germline V gene. The CDR3 reads CASEEGPRGSDTQYF. The CDR3 DNA sequence: TGCGCCAGCGAGGAGGGTCCCAGGGGTTCAGATACGCAGTATTTT.